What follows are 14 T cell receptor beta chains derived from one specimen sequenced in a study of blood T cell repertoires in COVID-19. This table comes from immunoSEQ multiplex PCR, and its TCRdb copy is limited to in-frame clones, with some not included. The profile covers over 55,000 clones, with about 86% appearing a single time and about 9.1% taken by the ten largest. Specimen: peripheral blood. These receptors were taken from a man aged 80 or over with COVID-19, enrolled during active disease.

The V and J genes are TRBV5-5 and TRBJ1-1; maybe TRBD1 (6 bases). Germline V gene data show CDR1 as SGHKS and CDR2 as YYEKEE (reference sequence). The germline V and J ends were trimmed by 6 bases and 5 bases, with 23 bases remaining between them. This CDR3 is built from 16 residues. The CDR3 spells CASISGQEPRRTEAFF. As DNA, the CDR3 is TGTGCCAGCATCTCGGGACAAGAACCTCGGAGGACTGAAGCTTTCTTT.

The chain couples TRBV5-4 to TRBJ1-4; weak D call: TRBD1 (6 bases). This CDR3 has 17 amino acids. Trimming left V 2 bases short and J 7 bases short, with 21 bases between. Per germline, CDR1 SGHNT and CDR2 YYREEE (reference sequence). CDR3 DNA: TGTGCCAGCAGCTTTCCGAGGGGGTCTGGAGGCGGTGAAAAACTGTTTTTT. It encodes CASSFPRGSGGGEKLFF. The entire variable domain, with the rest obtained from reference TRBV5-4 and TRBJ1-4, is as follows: ETGVTQSPTHLIKTRGQQVTLRCSSQSGHNTVSWYQQALGQGPQFIFQYYREEENGRGNFPPRFSGLQFPNYSSELNVNALELDDSALYLCASSFPRGSGGGEKLFFGSGTQLSVL.

CDR3 region: CASSLEGTGGLITQVAQYF. As DNA, the CDR3 is TGTGCCAGCAGTTTAGAAGGGACAGGGGGCCTAATCACCCAGGTGGCCCAGTACTTC. This rearrangement joins TRBV28 to TRBJ2-5; 12 bases line up with TRBD1. CDR1 is MDHEN and CDR2 is SYDVKM in the germline V gene. The CDR3 consists of 19 residues. The trim removed 2 bases at V and 9 bases at J, leaving 19 bases unmatched.

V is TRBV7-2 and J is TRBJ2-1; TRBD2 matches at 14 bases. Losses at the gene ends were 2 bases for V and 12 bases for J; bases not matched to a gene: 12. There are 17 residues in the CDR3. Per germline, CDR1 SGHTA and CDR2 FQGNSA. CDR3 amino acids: CASSLHPETSGGVSQFF. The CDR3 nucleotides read TGTGCCAGCAGCTTACACCCAGAGACTAGCGGGGGGGTTTCGCAGTTCTTC.

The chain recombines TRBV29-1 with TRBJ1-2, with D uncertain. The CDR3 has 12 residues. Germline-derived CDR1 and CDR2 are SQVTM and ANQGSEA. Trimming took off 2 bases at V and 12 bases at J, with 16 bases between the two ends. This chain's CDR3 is CSVESGRSYHTF. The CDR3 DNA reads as TGCAGCGTTGAAAGTGGCAGGTCGTACCACACCTTC.

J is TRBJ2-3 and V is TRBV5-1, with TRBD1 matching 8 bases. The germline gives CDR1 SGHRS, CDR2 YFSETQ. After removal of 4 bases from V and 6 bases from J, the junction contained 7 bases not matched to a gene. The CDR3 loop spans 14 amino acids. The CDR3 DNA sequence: TGCGCCAGCAGCACCCGGACAGGGTCGGATACGCAGTATTTT. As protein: CASSTRTGSDTQYF.

The CDR3 loop reads CASSPPTGKGYGYTF. CDR3 nucleotide sequence: TGTGCCAGCTCACCACCGACAGGGAAGGGCTATGGCTACACCTTC. The V call is TRBV18, the J call TRBJ1-2, with 7 bases lining up with TRBD1. Germline CDR1 KGHSH, CDR2 LQKENI. The CDR3 is 15 residues long. The J segment lost 4 bases and the V segment lost 0 bases, leaving 5 bases of the junction unmatched.

CDR3 sequence: CASSIEGNQPQHF. The CDR3 DNA is TGTGCCAGTAGTATTGAGGGCAATCAGCCCCAGCATTTT. V usage is TRBV19 and J usage is TRBJ1-5; D unresolved. The CDR3 consists of 13 residues. Trimming removed 3 bases at V and 2 bases at J, with 5 bases between. In germline, CDR1 is LNHDA, CDR2 SQIVND (reference sequence).

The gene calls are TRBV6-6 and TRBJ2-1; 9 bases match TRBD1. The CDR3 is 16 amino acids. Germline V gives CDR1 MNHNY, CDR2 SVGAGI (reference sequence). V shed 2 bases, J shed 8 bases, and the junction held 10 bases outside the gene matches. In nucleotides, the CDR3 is TGTGCCAGCAGTTACCCACAGGGGGCGAGGACGGATGAGCAGTTCTTC. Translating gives CASSYPQGARTDEQFF.

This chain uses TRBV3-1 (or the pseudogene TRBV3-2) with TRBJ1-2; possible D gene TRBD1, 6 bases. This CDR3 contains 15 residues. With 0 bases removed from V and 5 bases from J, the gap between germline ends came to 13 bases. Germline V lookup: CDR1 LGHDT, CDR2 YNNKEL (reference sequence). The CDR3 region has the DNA TGTGCCAGCAGCCAAGAAGGGGGATTGAGTTATGGCTACACCTTC. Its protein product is CASSQEGGLSYGYTF.

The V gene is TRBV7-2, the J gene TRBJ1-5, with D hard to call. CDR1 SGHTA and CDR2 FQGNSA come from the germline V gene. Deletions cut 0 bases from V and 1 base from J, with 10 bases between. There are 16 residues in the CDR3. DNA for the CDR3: TGTGCCAGCAGCTTAGCAACGGGGTTGAGCAATCAGCCCCAGCATTTT. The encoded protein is CASSLATGLSNQPQHF.

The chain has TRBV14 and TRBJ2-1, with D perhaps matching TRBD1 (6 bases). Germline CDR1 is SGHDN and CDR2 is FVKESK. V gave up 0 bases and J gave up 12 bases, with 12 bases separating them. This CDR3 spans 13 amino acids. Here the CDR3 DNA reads TGTGCCAGCAGCCAAGAGGGATCGACAGGGCAGTTCTTC. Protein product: CASSQEGSTGQFF.

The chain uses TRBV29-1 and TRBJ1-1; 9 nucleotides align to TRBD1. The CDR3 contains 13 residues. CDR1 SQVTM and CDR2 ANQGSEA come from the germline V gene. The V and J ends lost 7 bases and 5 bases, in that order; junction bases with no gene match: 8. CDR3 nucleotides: TGCAGCGGGACGGGACAGGGTGAAACTGAAGCTTTCTTT. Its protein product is CSGTGQGETEAFF.

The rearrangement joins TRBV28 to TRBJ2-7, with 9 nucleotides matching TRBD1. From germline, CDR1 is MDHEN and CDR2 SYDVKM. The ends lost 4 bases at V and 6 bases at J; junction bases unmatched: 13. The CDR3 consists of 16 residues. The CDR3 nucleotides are TGTGCCAGCAGTTCCTACCGGGACAGGGCTCCTCTCGAGCAGTACTTC. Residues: CASSSYRDRAPLEQYF.